One and the same sample provided the 18 T cell receptor beta chains below, sequenced in a study of PD-L1 blockade in urothelial cancer (dated by TCRdb to about 2017). The time point label, as the study defines it: pretreatment peripheral blood. Libraries were constructed by the immunoSEQ multiplex PCR assay. TCRdb retrieved this table from immuneACCESS and kept in-frame rearrangements only. Not all clones are present; in checked studies, unresolved V genes account for under half, and no reason is known for the remainder. The sample includes some 65,000 clones, with around 86% observed a single time. Together, the top ten hold under 3.5% of the sample. The sequenced sample was PBMCs, obtained around atezolizumab (anti-PD-L1) treatment. These receptors all come from a man in his 70s with urothelial cancer.

The V call is TRBV25-1, the J call TRBJ2-5, with D maybe TRBD2 (5 bases). CDR3 length equals 13 residues. V was pared by 3 bases and J by 3 bases, with 8 bases between. Germline V gene sequence: CDR1 MGHDK, CDR2 SYGVNS. The CDR3 sequence is CASSDYGKETQYF. DNA for the CDR3: TGTGCCAGCAGTGACTACGGGAAAGAGACCCAGTACTTC.

The V call is TRBV9, the J call TRBJ2-5; 7 bases align to TRBD2. From germline, CDR1 is SGDLS and CDR2 YYNGEE. The CDR3 consists of 15 residues. J lost 0 bases, V lost 1 base, and 3 bases had no gene match. The chain's CDR3 is CASSVSGTYQETQYF. The CDR3 DNA follows: TGTGCCAGCAGCGTAAGCGGGACGTACCAAGAGACCCAGTACTTC.

This clone has a single count. V usage is TRBV11-2 and J usage is TRBJ1-2; 10 nucleotides match TRBD1. Trimming removed 0 bases from V and 14 bases from J; junction bases left unmatched: 9. CDR3 length equals 14 residues. Germline V gene sequence: CDR1 SGHAT, CDR2 FQNNGV. The CDR3 reads CASSLDQTGGPGTF. In DNA, the CDR3 is TGTGCCAGCAGCTTAGATCAGACAGGGGGCCCCGGGACCTTC.

V usage is TRBV9 and J usage is TRBJ1-3, with D possibly being TRBD1 (6 bases). Looked up from germline, CDR1 is SGDLS and CDR2 is YYNGEE. This CDR3 spans 15 amino acids. V lost 0 bases and J lost 0, with 7 bases in between. Written as DNA, the CDR3 is TGTGCCAGCAGCGTAGGGACAGCCTCTGGAAACACCATATATTTT. Residues: CASSVGTASGNTIYF.

The V and J genes are TRBV7-2 and TRBJ2-7; D possibly corresponds to TRBD1 (5 bases). With 2 bases removed from V and 6 bases from J, the gap between germline ends came to 11 bases. The CDR3 runs 13 residues. From germline, CDR1 is SGHTA and CDR2 FQGNSA. The CDR3 sequence is CASSLKGSGEQYF. The CDR3 DNA is TGTGCCAGCAGCTTAAAGGGGTCGGGCGAGCAGTACTTC.

The chain uses TRBV9 and TRBJ2-2; possibly TRBD1 for D (6 bases). Trimming removed 3 bases from V and 4 bases from J, with 19 bases in between. The germline gives CDR1 SGDLS, CDR2 YYNGEE. This CDR3 has 17 residues. The CDR3 coding sequence is TGTGCCAGCAGCGGATGGCCCAGGGGCCCGGGCACCGGGGAGCTGTTTTTT. Translated, it gives CASSGWPRGPGTGELFF.

The chain is built from TRBV2 and TRBJ2-1; perhaps TRBD2 as D (5 bases). CDR3 size: 12 residues. Germline CDR1 reads SNHLY; CDR2 reads FYNNEI. V lost 7 bases and J lost 5, with 9 bases in between. The DNA of the CDR3 is TGTGCCAGCACCAAACTAGACAATGAGCAGTTCTTC. This translates into CASTKLDNEQFF.

In nucleotides, the CDR3 is TGCGCCAGCAGCTTGGGGGGCGATAGCAATCAGCCCCAGCATTTT. As protein: CASSLGGDSNQPQHF. The chain carries TRBV5-1 and TRBJ1-5, with D possibly TRBD1 on 5 matching bases. Germline V gene lookup returns CDR1 SGHRS and CDR2 YFSETQ. This CDR3 has 15 amino acids. V lost 0 bases and J lost 0, with 7 bases in between.

This clone was picked up a small number of times. This sequence joins TRBV6-1 and TRBJ2-7; possibly TRBD2 for D (6 bases). The V end was cut by 6 bases, the J end by 2 bases, with 14 bases between. The length of the CDR3 is 14 residues. Germline V gene lookup returns CDR1 MNHNS and CDR2 SASEGT. This CDR3 is CASRKREVPYEQYF. CDR3 nucleotide sequence: TGTGCCAGCAGGAAAAGGGAGGTCCCCTACGAGCAGTACTTC.

The rearrangement links TRBV29-1 to TRBJ2-1; 8 bases are a match to TRBD2. Germline assignment: CDR1 SQVTM and CDR2 ANQGSEA. With 2 bases clipped from V and 3 bases from J, the junction kept 6 bases outside the gene matches. The CDR3 covers 15 residues. In DNA, the CDR3 is TGCAGCGTTGAACGGGCGGGAGGTATCTACAATGAGCAGTTCTTC. Translation: CSVERAGGIYNEQFF.

The rearrangement joins TRBV10-3 to TRBJ1-4; 9 nucleotides line up with TRBD1. Germline values: CDR1 ENHRY, CDR2 SYGVKD. The trim removed 2 bases at V and 6 bases at J, leaving 4 bases unmatched. This CDR3 spans 15 amino acids. CDR3 amino acids: CAISEGQGSDEKLFF. CDR3 nucleotides: TGTGCCATCAGTGAGGGACAGGGGTCAGATGAAAAACTGTTTTTT.

V gene TRBV10-1 combines with J gene TRBJ2-5, with D tentatively TRBD2 (5 bases). The CDR3 consists of 14 residues. Trimming shortened V by 3 bases and J by 7 bases, and 15 bases separated the two germline ends. Germline CDR1 WNHNN, CDR2 SYGVQD (reference sequence). The CDR3 sequence is CASSDGDSRGTQYF. CDR3 bases: TGCGCCAGCAGTGACGGGGATTCCCGGGGGACCCAGTACTTC.

The V gene is TRBV5-5, the J gene TRBJ2-3; TRBD2 matches at 8 bases. Trimming at V came to 4 bases and at J to 1 base, leaving 11 bases not matched to a gene. The CDR3 length is 17 residues. Germline V gives CDR1 SGHKS, CDR2 YYEKEE (reference sequence). The CDR3 DNA is TGTGCCAGCAGCCCATCCGGGACTAGAATGGGCACAGATACGCAGTATTTT. It codes for CASSPSGTRMGTDTQYF.

The chain has TRBV9 and TRBJ2-3, with 8 bases aligning to TRBD2. With V trimmed by 1 base and J by 0 bases, 4 bases remained unmatched. Germline assignment: CDR1 SGDLS and CDR2 YYNGEE. CDR3 size: 16 residues. CDR3 amino acids: CASSVSSGLSTDTQYF. The CDR3 nucleotides read TGTGCCAGCAGCGTATCTAGCGGGCTAAGCACAGATACGCAGTATTTT. Looking up the rest from reference TRBV9 and TRBJ2-3 gives the full variable domain: DSGVTQTPKHLITATGQRVTLRCSPRSGDLSVYWYQQSLDQGLQFLIQYYNGEERAKGNILERFSAQQFPDLHSELNLSSLELGDSALYFCASSVSSGLSTDTQYFGPGTRLTVL.

The chain is built from TRBV7-2 and TRBJ2-1; possible D gene TRBD2, 6 bases. Trimming took 2 bases from V and 1 from J, leaving 9 bases between them. This CDR3 is 15 amino acids long. Germline CDR1 reads SGHTA; CDR2 reads FQGNSA. Here the CDR3 reads CASSLRETSYNEQFF. The CDR3 DNA reads as TGTGCCAGCAGCTTACGGGAGACATCCTACAATGAGCAGTTCTTC.

The chain employs TRBV2 and TRBJ2-1; 11 positions match TRBD2. With V trimmed by 6 bases and J by 6 bases, 7 bases remained unmatched. Germline CDR1 and CDR2: SNHLY and FYNNEI. The CDR3 has 15 residues. CDR3 coding DNA: TGTGCCAGCAGGGATACTAGCGGGGGTTCCAATGAGCAGTTCTTC. It encodes CASRDTSGGSNEQFF. The whole variable domain, remainder taken from reference TRBV2 and TRBJ2-1, is EPEVTQTPSHQVTQMGQEVILRCVPISNHLYFYWYRQILGQKVEFLVSFYNNEISEKSEIFDDQFSVERPDGSNFTLKIRSTKLEDSAMYFCASRDTSGGSNEQFFGPGTRLTVL.

The chain uses TRBV7-3 and TRBJ1-5, with 7 bases aligning to TRBD1. This CDR3 comprises 21 residues. V lost 2 bases, J lost 8 bases, and 27 bases stayed unmatched. CDR1 SGHTA and CDR2 FQGTGA come from the germline V gene. The CDR3 loop reads CASSLYAGEAQQEGAIEPQHF. The DNA of the CDR3 is TGTGCCAGCAGCTTATATGCAGGGGAGGCGCAGCAGGAGGGGGCAATCGAGCCCCAGCATTTT.

The chain uses TRBV2 and TRBJ1-5; 7 positions match TRBD1. V lost 6 bases to trimming and J lost 1 base; unmatched junction nucleotides: 3. CDR1 and CDR2 (germline): SNHLY, FYNNEI. The CDR3 totals 14 residues. The CDR3 region is CASRTTGSNQPQHF. The CDR3 DNA sequence: TGTGCCAGCAGGACGACAGGGAGCAATCAGCCCCAGCATTTT.